Sequencing of this T cell receptor beta chain was carried out in a study of blood T cell repertoires in COVID-19. Points on this clone: This specimen includes other DNA sequences encoding the same CDR3.

Trimming at V came to 4 bases and at J to 6 bases, leaving 2 bases not matched to a gene. CDR3 length: 12 residues. CDR1 and CDR2 from the germline V gene are SGHRS and YFSETQ. Profiling relied on immunoSEQ multiplex PCR, and the TCRdb table lists in-frame clones only, not all of them. Among nearly 70,000 clones listed, approximately 80% were seen once. V and J are TRBV5-1 and TRBJ2-3; 7 bases are shared with TRBD1. The sample comprised peripheral blood. This receptor was obtained from a woman older than 75 with acute or convalescent COVID-19. CDR3 in DNA: TGCGCCAGCAGCGCGACAGGGGATACGCAGTATTTT. Encoded protein: CASSATGDTQYF.